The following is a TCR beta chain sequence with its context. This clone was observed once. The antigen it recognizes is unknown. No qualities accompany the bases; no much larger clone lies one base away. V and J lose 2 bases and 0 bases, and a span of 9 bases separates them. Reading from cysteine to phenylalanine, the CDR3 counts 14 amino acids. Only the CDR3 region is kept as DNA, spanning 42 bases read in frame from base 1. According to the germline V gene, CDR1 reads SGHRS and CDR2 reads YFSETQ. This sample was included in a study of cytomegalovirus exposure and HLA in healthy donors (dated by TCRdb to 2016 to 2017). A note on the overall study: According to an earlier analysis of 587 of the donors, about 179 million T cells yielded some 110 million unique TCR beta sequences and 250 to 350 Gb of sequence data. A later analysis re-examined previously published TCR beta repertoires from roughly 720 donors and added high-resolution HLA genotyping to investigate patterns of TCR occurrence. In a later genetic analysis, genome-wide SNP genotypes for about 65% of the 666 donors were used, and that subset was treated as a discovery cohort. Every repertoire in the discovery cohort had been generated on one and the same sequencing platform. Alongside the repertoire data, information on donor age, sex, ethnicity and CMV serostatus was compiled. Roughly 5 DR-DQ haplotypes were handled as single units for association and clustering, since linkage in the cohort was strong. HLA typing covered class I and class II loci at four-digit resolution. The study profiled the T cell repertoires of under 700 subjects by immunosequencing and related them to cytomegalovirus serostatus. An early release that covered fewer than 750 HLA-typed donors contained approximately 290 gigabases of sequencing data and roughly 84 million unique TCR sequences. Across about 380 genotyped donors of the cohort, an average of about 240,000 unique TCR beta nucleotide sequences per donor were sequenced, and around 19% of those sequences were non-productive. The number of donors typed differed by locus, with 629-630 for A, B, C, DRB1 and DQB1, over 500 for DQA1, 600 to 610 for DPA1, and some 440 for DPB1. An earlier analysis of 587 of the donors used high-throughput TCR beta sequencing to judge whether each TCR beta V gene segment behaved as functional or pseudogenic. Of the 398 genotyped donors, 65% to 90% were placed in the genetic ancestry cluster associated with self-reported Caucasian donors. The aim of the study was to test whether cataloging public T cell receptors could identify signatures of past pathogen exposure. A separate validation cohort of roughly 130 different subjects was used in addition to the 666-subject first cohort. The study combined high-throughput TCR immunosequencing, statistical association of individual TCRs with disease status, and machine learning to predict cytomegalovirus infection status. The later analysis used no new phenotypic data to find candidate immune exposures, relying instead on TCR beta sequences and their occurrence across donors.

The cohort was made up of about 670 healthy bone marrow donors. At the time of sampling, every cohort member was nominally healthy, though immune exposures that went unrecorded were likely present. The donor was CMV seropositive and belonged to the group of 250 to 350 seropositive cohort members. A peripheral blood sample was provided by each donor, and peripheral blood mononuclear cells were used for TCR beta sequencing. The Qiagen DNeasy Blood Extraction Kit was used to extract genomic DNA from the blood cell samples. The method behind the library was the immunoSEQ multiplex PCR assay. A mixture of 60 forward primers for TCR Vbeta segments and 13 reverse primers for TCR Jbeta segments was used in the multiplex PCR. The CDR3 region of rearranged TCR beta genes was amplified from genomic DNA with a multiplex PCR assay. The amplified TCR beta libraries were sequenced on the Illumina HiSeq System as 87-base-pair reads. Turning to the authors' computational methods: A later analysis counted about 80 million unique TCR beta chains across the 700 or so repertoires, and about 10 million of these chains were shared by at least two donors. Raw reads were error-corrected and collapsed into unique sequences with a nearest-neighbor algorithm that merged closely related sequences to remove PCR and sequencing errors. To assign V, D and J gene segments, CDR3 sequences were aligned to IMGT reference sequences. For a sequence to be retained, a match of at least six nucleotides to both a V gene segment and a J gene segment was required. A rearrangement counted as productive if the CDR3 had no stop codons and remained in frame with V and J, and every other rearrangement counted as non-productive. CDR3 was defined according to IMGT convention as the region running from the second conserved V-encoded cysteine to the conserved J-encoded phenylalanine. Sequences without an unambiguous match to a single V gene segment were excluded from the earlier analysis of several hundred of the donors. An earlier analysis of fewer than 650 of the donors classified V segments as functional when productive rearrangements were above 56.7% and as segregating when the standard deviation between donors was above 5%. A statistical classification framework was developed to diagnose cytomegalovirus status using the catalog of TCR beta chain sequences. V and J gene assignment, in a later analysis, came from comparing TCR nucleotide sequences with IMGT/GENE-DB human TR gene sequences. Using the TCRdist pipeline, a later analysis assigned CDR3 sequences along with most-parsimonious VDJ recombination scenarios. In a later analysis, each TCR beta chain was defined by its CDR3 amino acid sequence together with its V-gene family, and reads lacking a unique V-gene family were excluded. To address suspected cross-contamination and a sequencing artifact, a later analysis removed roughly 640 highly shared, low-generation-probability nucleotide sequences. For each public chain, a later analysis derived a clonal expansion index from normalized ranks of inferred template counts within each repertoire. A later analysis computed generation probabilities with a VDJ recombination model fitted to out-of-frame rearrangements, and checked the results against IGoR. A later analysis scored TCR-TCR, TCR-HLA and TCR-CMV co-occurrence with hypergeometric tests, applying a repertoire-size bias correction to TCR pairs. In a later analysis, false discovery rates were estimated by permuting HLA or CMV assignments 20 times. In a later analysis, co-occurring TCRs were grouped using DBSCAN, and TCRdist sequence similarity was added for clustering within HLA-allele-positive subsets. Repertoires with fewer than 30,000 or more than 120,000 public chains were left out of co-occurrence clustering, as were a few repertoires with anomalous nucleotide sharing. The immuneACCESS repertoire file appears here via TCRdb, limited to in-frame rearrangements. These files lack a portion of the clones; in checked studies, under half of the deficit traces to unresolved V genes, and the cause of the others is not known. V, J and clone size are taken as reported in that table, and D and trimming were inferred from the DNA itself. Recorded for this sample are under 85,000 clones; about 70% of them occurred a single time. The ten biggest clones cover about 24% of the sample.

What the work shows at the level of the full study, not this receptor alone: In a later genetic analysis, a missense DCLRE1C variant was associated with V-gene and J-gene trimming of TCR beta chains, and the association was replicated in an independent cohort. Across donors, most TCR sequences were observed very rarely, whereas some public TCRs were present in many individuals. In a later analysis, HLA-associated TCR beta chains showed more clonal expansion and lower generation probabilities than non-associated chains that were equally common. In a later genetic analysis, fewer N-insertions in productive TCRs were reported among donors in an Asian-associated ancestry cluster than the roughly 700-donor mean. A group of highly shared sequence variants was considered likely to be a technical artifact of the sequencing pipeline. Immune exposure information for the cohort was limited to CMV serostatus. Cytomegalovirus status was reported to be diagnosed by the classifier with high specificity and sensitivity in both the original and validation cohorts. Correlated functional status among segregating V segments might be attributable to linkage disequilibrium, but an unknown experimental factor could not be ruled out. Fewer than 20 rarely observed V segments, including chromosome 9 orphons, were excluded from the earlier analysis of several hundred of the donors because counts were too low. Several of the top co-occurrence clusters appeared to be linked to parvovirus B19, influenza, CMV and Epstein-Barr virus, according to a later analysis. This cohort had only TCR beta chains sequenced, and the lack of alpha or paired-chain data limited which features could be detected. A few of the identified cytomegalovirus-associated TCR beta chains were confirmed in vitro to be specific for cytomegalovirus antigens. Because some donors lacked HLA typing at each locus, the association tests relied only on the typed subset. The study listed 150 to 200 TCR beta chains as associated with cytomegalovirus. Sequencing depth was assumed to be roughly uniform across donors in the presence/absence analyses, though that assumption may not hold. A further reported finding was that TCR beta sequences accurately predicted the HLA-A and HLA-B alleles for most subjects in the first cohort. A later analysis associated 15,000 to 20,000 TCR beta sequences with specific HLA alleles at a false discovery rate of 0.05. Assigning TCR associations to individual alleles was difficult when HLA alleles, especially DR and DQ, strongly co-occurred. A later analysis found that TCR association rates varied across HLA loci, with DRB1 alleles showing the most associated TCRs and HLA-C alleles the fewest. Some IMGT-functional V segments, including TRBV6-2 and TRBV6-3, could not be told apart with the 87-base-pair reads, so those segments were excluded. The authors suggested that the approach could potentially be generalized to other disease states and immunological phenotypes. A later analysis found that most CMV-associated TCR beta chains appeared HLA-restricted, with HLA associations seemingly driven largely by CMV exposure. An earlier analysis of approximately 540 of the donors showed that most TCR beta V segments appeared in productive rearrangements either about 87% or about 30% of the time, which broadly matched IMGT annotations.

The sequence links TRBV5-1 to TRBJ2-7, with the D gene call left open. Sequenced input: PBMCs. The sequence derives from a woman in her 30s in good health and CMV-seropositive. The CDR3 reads CASSFDASSYEQYF. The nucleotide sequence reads TGCGCCAGCAGCTTCGACGCTAGCTCCTACGAGCAGTACTTC. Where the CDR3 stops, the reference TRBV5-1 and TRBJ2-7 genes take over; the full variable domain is KAGVTQTPRYLIKTRGQQVTLSCSPISGHRSVSWYQQTPGQGLQFLFEYFSETQRNKGNFPGRFSGRQFSNSRSEMNVSTLELGDSALYLCASSFDASSYEQYFGPGTRLTVT.